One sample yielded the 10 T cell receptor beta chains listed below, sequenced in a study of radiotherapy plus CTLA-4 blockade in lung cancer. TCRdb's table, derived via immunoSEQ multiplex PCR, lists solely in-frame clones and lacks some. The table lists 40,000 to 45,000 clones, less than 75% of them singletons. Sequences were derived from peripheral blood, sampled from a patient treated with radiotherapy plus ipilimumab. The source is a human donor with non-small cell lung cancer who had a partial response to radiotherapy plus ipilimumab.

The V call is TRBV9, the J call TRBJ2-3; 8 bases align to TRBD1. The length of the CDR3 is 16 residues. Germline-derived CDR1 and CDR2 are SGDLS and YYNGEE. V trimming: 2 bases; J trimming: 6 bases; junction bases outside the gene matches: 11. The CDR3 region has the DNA TGTGCCAGCAGCGTGGGCACAGGGGGTGGCCCGGATACGCAGTATTTT. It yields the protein CASSVGTGGGPDTQYF. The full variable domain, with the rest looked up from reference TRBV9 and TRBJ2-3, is DSGVTQTPKHLITATGQRVTLRCSPRSGDLSVYWYQQSLDQGLQFLIQYYNGEERAKGNILERFSAQQFPDLHSELNLSSLELGDSALYFCASSVGTGGGPDTQYFGPGTRLTVL.

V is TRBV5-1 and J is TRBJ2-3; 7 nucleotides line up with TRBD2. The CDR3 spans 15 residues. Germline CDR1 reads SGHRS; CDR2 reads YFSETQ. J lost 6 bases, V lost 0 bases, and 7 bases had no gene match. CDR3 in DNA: TGCGCCAGCAGCTTGGGCCCTTCGGGGGGTGATACGCAGTATTTT. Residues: CASSLGPSGGDTQYF.

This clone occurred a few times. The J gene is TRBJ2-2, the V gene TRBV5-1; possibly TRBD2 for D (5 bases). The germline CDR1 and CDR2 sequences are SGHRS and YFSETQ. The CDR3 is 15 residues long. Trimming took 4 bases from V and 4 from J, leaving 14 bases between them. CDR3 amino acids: CASSLDGLSTGELFF. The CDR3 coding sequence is TGCGCCAGCAGCCTCGACGGACTGAGCACCGGGGAGCTGTTTTTT.

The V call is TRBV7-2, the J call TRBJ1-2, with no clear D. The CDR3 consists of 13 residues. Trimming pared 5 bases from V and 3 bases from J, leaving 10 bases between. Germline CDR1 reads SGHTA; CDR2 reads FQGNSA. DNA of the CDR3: TGTGCCAGCAGCCCTTTGGAGGACTATGGCTACACCTTC. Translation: CASSPLEDYGYTF.

CDR3 sequence (DNA): TGTGCCAGCAGCCCAGGTTCAGGGCCGAACTATGGCTACACCTTC. This codes for CASSPGSGPNYGYTF. V is TRBV7-8 and J is TRBJ1-2; D is perhaps TRBD1 (5 bases). In germline, CDR1 is SGHVS, CDR2 FQNEAQ. This CDR3 is 15 amino acids long. The V and J ends lost 5 bases and 2 bases respectively, with 15 bases between them.

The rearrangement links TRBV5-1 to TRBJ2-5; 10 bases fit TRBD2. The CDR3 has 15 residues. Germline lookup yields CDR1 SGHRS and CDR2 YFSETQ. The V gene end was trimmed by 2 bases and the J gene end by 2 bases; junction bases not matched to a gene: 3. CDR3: CASSLAGGPQETQYF. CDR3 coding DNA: TGCGCCAGCAGCTTAGCGGGAGGGCCGCAAGAGACCCAGTACTTC.

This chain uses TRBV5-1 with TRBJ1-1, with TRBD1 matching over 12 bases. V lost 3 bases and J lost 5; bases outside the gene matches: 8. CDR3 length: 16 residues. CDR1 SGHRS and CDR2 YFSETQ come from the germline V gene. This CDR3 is CASSWGDRGQGTEAFF. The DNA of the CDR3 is TGCGCCAGCAGCTGGGGGGACAGGGGGCAGGGGACTGAAGCTTTCTTT.

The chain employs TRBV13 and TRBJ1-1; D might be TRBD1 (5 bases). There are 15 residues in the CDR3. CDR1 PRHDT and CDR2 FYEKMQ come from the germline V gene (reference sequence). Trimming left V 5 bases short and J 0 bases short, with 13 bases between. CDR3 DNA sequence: TGTGCCAGCAGCGCTTGGGGGGGGATGAACACTGAAGCTTTCTTT. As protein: CASSAWGGMNTEAFF.

DNA of the CDR3: TGTGCCAGCAGCGTCGGGGGAGACACTGAAGCTTTCTTT. This translates into CASSVGGDTEAFF. This chain links TRBV9 with TRBJ1-1; possibly TRBD1 for D (5 bases). Trimming removed 2 bases from V and 3 bases from J, with 8 bases in between. Germline CDR1 is SGDLS and CDR2 is YYNGEE. This CDR3 comprises 13 residues. The full variable domain, its missing parts supplied by reference TRBV9 and TRBJ1-1, is DSGVTQTPKHLITATGQRVTLRCSPRSGDLSVYWYQQSLDQGLQFLIQYYNGEERAKGNILERFSAQQFPDLHSELNLSSLELGDSALYFCASSVGGDTEAFFGQGTRLTVV.

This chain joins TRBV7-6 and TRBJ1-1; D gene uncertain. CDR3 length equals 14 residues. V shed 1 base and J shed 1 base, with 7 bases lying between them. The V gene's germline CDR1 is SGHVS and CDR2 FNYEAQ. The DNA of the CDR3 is TGTGCCAGCAGCTTAGATAATTCGAACACTGAAGCTTTCTTT. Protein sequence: CASSLDNSNTEAFF.